This T cell receptor (beta chain) was recorded in a study of cytomegalovirus exposure and HLA in healthy donors. The study's findings and limits: It was fewer than 200 TCR beta chains that were listed as cytomegalovirus-associated. A few chains tied to CMV proved CMV antigen-specific in vitro.

This CDR3 is built from 11 residues. Germline values: CDR1 MDHEN, CDR2 SYDVKM. Trimming removed 5 bases from V and 9 bases from J, with 5 bases in between. Separate from the roughly 700-subject first cohort was the roughly 120-subject validation cohort, to which the donors belonged. Produced via immunoSEQ multiplex PCR; TCRdb's table is partial and in-frame only. The repertoire consists of roughly 50,000 clones, with approximately 89% occurring once and the leading ten covering 7.5% to 9.5%. In the case of this clone: The antigen is not known.

Input material: PBMCs. The chain carries TRBV28 and TRBJ1-6; D unclear. The TCR sequence derives from a woman between 18 and 29 years old in good health and CMV-seropositive. The CDR3 sequence: CASSRSSPLHF. The CDR3 DNA follows: TGTGCCAGCAGTCGGTCTTCACCCCTCCACTTT.